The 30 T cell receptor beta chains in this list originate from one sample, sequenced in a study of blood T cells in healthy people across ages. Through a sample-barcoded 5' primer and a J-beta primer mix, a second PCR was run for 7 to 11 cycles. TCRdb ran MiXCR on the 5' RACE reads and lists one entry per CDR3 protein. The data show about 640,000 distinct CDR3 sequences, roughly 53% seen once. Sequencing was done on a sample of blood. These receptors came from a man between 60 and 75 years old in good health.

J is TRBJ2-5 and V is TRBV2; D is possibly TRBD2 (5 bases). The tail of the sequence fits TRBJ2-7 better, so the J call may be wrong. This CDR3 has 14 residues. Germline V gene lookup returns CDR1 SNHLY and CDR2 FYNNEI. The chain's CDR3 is CASSDRGVASEQYF. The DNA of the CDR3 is TGTGCCAGCAGTGACAGAGGAGTAGCGAGCGAGCAGTACTTC.

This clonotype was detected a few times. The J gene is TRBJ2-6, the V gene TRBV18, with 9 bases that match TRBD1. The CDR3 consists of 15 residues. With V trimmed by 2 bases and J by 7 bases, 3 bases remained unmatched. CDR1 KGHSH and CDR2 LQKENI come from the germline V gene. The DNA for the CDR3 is TGTGCCAGCTCACCATACAGGGGGCTCGCCAACGTCCTGACTTTC. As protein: CASSPYRGLANVLTF. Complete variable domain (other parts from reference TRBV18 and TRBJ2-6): NAGVMQNPRHLVRRRGQEARLRCSPMKGHSHVYWYRQLPEEGLKFMVYLQKENIIDESGMPKERFSAEFPKEGPSILRIQQVVRGDSAAYFCASSPYRGLANVLTFGAGSRLTVL.

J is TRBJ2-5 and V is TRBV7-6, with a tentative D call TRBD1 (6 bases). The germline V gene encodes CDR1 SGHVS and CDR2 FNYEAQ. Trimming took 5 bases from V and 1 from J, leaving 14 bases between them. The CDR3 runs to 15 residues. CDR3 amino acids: CASSPTTGPQETQYF. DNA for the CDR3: TGTGCCAGCAGCCCCACGACAGGCCCCCAAGAGACCCAGTACTTC.

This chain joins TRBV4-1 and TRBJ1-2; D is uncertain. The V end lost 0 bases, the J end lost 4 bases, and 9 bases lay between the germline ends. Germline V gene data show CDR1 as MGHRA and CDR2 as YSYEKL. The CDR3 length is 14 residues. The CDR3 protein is CASSQEQLGYGYTF. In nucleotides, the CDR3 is TGCGCCAGCAGCCAAGAGCAGCTTGGCTATGGCTACACCTTC.

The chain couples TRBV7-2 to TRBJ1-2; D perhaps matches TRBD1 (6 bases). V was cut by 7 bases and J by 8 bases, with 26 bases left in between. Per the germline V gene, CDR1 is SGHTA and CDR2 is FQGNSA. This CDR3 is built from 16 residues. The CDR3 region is CASIRLPGGSFGGYTF. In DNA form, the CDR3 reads TGTGCCAGCATCCGTCTCCCCGGGGGCTCTTTCGGCGGCTACACCTTC. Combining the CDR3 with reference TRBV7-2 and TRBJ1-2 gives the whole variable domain GAGVSQSPSNKVTEKGKDVELRCDPISGHTALYWYRQSLGQGLEFLIYFQGNSAPDKSGLPSDRFSAERTGGSVSTLTIQRTQQEDSAVYLCASIRLPGGSFGGYTFGSGTRLTVV.

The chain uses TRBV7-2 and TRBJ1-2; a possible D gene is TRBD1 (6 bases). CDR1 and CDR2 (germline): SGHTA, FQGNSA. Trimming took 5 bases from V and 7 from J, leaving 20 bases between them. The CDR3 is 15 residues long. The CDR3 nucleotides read TGTGCCAGCAGCAGATGGGGGGGCGCAGGCTCTGGCTACACCTTC. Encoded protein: CASSRWGGAGSGYTF.

This chain's CDR3 is CASRLRQGREDQPQHF. The CDR3 DNA reads as TGTGCCAGCAGACTCAGACAGGGGAGAGAGGATCAGCCCCAGCATTTT. The V call is TRBV6-5, the J call TRBJ1-5; 8 bases agree with TRBD1. The CDR3 totals 16 residues. V lost 6 bases to trimming and J lost 5 bases; unmatched junction nucleotides: 12. The germline V gene encodes CDR1 MNHEY and CDR2 SVGAGI.

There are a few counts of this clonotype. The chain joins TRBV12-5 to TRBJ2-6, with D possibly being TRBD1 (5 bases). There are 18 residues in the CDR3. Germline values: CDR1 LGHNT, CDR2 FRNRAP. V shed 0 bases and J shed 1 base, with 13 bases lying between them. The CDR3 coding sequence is TGTGCTAGTGGTTTGGTAATAACAGGTCCATCTGGGGCCAACGTCCTGACTTTC. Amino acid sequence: CASGLVITGPSGANVLTF.

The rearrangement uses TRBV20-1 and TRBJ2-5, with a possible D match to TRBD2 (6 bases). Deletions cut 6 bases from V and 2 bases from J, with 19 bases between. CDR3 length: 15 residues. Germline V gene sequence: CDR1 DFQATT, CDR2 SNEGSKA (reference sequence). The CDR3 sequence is CSARRGRGLQETQYF. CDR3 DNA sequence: TGCAGTGCCAGGCGGGGTCGCGGGCTACAAGAGACCCAGTACTTC.

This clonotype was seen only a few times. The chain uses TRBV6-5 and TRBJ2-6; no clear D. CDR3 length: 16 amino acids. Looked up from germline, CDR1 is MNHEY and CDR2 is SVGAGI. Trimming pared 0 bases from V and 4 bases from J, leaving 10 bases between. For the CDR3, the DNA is TGTGCCAGCAGTTACTCGAGTGGTCTCGGGGCCAACGTCCTGACTTTC. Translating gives CASSYSSGLGANVLTF.

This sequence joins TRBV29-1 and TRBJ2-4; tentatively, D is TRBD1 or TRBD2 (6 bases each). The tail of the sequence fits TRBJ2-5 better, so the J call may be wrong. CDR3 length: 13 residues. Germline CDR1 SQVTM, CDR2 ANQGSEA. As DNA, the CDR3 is TGCAGCGTTACGTTACTAGGGGGGGAGACCCAGTACTTC. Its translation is CSVTLLGGETQYF.

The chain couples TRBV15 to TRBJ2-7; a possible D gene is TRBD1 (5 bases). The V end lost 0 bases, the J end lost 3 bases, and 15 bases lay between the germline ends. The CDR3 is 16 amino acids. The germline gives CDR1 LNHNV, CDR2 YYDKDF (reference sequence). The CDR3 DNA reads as TGTGCCACCAGCAGAGATGCCCCAGGGATAGACTACGAGCAGTACTTC. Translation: CATSRDAPGIDYEQYF.

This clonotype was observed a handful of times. The CDR3 coding sequence is TGTGCCAGCAGCCCACGGGGCCAATTTGGGGCCAACGTCCTGACTTTC. Its protein is CASSPRGQFGANVLTF. The chain employs TRBV3-1 and TRBJ2-6; tentatively, D is TRBD1 or TRBD2 (5 bases each). Deletions cut 4 bases from V and 3 bases from J, with 13 bases between. Germline CDR1 reads LGHDT; CDR2 reads YNNKEL (reference sequence). The CDR3 totals 16 residues. The whole variable domain, remainder taken from reference TRBV3-1 and TRBJ2-6, is DTAVSQTPKYLVTQMGNDKSIKCEQNLGHDTMYWYKQDSKKFLKIMFSYNNKELIINETVPNRFSPKSPDKAHLNLHINSLELGDSAVYFCASSPRGQFGANVLTFGAGSRLTVL.

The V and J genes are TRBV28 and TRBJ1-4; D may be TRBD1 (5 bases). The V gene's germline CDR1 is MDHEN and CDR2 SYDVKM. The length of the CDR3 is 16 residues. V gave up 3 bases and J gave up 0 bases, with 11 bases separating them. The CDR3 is CASSLDISATNEKLFF. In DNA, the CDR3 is TGTGCCAGCAGTTTGGACATTAGTGCAACTAATGAAAAACTGTTTTTT.

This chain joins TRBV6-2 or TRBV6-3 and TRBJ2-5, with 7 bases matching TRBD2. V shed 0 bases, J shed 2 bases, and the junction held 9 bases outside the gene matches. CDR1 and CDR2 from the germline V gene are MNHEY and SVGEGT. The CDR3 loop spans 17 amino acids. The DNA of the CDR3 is TGTGCCAGCAGTTACTCCCCCAGCGGGGTTAGGCAAGAGACCCAGTACTTC. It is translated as CASSYSPSGVRQETQYF.

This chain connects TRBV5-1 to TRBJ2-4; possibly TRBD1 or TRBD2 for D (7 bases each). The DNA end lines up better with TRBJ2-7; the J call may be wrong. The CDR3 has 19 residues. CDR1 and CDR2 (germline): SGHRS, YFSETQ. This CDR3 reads CASSFEGGGGLWTNYEQYF. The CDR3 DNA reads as TGCGCCAGCAGCTTTGAGGGAGGGGGCGGCCTTTGGACCAACTACGAGCAGTACTTC.

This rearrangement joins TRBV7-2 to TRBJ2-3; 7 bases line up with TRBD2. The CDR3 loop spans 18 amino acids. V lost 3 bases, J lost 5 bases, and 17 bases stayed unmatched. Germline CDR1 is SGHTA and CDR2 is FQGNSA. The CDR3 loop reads CASSLLPGVGGGKDTQYF. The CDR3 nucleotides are TGTGCCAGCAGCTTGCTTCCGGGGGTTGGCGGGGGTAAAGATACGCAGTATTTT.

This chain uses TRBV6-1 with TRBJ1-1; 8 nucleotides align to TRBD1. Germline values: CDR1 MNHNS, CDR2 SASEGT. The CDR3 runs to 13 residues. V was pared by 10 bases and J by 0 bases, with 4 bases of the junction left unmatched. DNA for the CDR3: TGTGCCACGGGACAGGCCATGAACACTGAAGCTTTCTTT. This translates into CATGQAMNTEAFF.

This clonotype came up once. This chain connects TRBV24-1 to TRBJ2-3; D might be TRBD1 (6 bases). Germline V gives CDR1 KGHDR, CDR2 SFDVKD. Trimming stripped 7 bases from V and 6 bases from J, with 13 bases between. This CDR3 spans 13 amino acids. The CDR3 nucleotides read TGTGCCACCAGCGGACAGAACGCGGATACGCAGTATTTT. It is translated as CATSGQNADTQYF.

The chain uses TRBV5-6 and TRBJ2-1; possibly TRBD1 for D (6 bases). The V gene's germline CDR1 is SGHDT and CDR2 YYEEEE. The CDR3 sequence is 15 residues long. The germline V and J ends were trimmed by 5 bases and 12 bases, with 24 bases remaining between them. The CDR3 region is CASRKQGRQAVGQFF. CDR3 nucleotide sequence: TGTGCCAGCAGAAAGCAGGGGAGACAGGCAGTTGGGCAGTTCTTC.

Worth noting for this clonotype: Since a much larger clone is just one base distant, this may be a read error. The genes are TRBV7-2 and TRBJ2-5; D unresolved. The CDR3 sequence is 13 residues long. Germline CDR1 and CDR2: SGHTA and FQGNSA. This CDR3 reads CASILVGGETQYF. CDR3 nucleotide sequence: TGTGCCAGCATCTTAGTGGGTGGCGAGACCCAGTACTTC.

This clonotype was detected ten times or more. The CDR3 DNA follows: TGTGCCATCGGTACAGGACTCAACTATGGCTACACCTTC. It yields the protein CAIGTGLNYGYTF. The gene calls are TRBV10-3 and TRBJ1-2, with D perhaps matching TRBD1 (5 bases). Trimming shortened V by 8 bases and J by 2 bases, and 12 bases separated the two germline ends. The germline CDR1 and CDR2 sequences are ENHRY and SYGVKD. The length of the CDR3 is 13 residues.

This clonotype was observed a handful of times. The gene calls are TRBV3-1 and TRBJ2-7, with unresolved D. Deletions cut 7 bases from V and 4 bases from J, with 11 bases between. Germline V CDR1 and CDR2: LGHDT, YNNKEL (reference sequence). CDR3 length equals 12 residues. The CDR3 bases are TGTGCCAGCACCAGTCCGACTTACGAGCAGTACTTC. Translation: CASTSPTYEQYF.

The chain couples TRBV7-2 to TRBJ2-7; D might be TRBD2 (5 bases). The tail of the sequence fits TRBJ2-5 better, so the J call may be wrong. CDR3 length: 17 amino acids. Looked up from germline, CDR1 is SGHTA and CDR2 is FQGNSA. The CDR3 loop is CASSSGLLRRGQETQYF. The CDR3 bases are TGTGCCAGCAGCTCAGGCCTCCTTCGACGGGGCCAAGAGACCCAGTACTTC.

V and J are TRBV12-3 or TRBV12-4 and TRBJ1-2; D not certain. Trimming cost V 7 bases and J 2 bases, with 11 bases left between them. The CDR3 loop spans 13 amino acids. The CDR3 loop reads CASTDYENYGYTF. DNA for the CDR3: TGTGCCAGCACCGACTACGAGAACTATGGCTACACCTTC.

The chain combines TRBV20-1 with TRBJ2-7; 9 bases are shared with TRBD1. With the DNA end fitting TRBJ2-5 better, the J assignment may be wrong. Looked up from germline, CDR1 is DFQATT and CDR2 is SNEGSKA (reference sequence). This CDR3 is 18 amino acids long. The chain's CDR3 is CSAPNPQTGGKEGETQYF. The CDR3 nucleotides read TGCAGTGCTCCCAATCCTCAGACAGGGGGAAAGGAGGGAGAGACCCAGTACTTC.

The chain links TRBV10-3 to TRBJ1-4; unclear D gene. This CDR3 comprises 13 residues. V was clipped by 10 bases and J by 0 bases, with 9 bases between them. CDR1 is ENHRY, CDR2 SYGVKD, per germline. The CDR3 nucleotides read TGTGCCACCACACCAGCAACTAATGAAAAACTGTTTTTT. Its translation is CATTPATNEKLFF.

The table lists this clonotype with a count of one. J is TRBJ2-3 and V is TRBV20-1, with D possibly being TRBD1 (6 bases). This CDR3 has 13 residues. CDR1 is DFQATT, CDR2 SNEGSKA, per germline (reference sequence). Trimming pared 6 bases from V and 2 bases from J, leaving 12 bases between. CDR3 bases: TGCAGTGCAAGGACAGCTACCACAGATACGCAGTATTTT. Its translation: CSARTATTDTQYF.

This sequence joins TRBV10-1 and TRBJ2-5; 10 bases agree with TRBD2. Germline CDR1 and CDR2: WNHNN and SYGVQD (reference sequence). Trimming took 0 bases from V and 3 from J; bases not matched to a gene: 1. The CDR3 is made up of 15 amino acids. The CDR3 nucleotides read TGCGCCAGCAGTGAGTCGAGCGGGGGGGAAGAGACCCAGTACTTC. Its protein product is CASSESSGGEETQYF.

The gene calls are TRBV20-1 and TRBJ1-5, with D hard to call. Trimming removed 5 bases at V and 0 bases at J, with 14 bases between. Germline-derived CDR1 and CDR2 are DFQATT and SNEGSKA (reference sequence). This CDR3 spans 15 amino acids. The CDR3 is CSAVPSGYSNQPQHF. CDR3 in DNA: TGCAGTGCTGTCCCCTCGGGCTATAGCAATCAGCCCCAGCATTTT.